These 22 T cell receptor beta chains came from one sample sequenced in a study of human T cells and chemical hapten exposure. TCRdb passed the RACE reads through MiXCR, listing each CDR3 protein once. The sample yields some 36,000 distinct CDR3 sequences, approximately 9.5% seen once. Time point noted: patch test 3, about 24 weeks after DPC sensitization. The treatment denotes: therapeutic diphenylcyclopropenone sensitization with weekly scalp DPC. Someone pulled total RNA out of unfractionated whole blood. Sample: whole blood, taken in connection with sensitization to the hapten diphenylcyclopropenone (DPC). Receptors were obtained from a man aged 45 to 65 with alopecia areata. Some clones in this sample may be carry-over from other donors' samples.

This chain uses TRBV3-1 with TRBJ2-3; D may match TRBD1 or TRBD2 (5 bases each). CDR3 size: 13 residues. Germline V gene data show CDR1 as LGHDT and CDR2 as YNNKEL (reference sequence). Trimming stripped 0 bases from V and 8 bases from J, with 9 bases between. Here the CDR3 DNA reads TGTGCCAGCAGCCAAGAGGGGACCGGTACGCAGTATTTT. Its protein product is CASSQEGTGTQYF.

This clonotype was seen only a few times. The chain combines TRBV27 with TRBJ1-6; 7 bases match TRBD1. This CDR3 spans 13 amino acids. J lost 7 bases, V lost 10 bases, and 7 bases had no gene match. Germline CDR1 reads MNHEY; CDR2 reads SMNVEV (reference sequence). DNA of the CDR3: TGTGCCACCTCCCGGGACAGAAATTCACCCCTCCACTTT. Its protein product is CATSRDRNSPLHF.

The chain has TRBV6-6 and TRBJ1-4; D is unresolved. With 2 bases removed from V and 7 bases from J, the gap between germline ends came to 5 bases. The CDR3 contains 12 residues. Per the germline V gene, CDR1 is MNHNY and CDR2 is SVGAGI (reference sequence). The chain's CDR3 is CASSYALEKLFF. In nucleotides, the CDR3 is TGTGCCAGCAGTTACGCCCTTGAAAAACTGTTTTTT.

This chain joins TRBV3-1 and TRBJ1-6, with 10 bases identical to TRBD1. This CDR3 contains 16 residues. V shed 2 bases, J shed 8 bases, and the junction held 6 bases outside the gene matches. Germline loops: CDR1 LGHDT, CDR2 YNNKEL (reference sequence). The CDR3 sequence: CASSQSWDRGDSPLHF. CDR3 in DNA: TGTGCCAGCAGCCAATCCTGGGACAGGGGTGATTCACCCCTCCACTTT.

In its sample, this clonotype was seen many times. The chain uses TRBV20-1 and TRBJ1-5; TRBD1 might be the D (5 bases). This CDR3 region has 13 residues. Germline loops: CDR1 DFQATT, CDR2 SNEGSKA (reference sequence). V was pared by 4 bases and J by 2 bases, with 9 bases between. The CDR3 here is CSAMGGGNQPQHF. The CDR3 DNA follows: TGCAGTGCTATGGGGGGTGGCAATCAGCCCCAGCATTTT.

This chain links TRBV20-1 with TRBJ2-7; D call uncertain. The germline V gene encodes CDR1 DFQATT and CDR2 SNEGSKA (reference sequence). Trimming shortened V by 3 bases and J by 4 bases, and 7 bases separated the two germline ends. This CDR3 comprises 11 residues. The CDR3 nucleotides are TGCAGTGCTAGGGATTATTACGAGCAGTACTTC. Translation gives CSARDYYEQYF.

V gene TRBV6-4 combines with J gene TRBJ2-3; 11 bases fit TRBD1. There are 15 residues in the CDR3. Germline values: CDR1 MRHNA, CDR2 SNTAGT. Trimming took 0 bases from V and 4 from J; bases not matched to a gene: 0. CDR3 sequence reads: CASSDSGQGADTQYF. For the CDR3, the DNA is TGTGCCAGCAGTGACTCGGGACAGGGGGCAGATACGCAGTATTTT.

This clonotype has a count of ten or more. V usage is TRBV29-1 and J usage is TRBJ2-5; 10 nucleotides agree with TRBD1. V gave up 6 bases and J gave up 6 bases; unmatched junction bases: 7. Germline values: CDR1 SQVTM, CDR2 ANQGSEA. The CDR3 has 13 amino acids. CDR3 residues: CSVQTGGLKTQYF. CDR3 nucleotides: TGCAGCGTACAGACAGGGGGCCTTAAGACCCAGTACTTC.

This clonotype has at least ten counts. The chain combines TRBV20-1 with TRBJ2-1; 9 bases align to TRBD2. Germline trimming cut 5 bases from V and 3 bases from J; bases unmatched to any gene: 11. Germline V gene lookup returns CDR1 DFQATT and CDR2 SNEGSKA (reference sequence). This CDR3 contains 16 residues. The DNA for the CDR3 is TGCAGTGCTCCAACCCTTAGCGGGAGCCTCTACAATGAGCAGTTCTTC. Residues: CSAPTLSGSLYNEQFF.

This chain uses TRBV4-2 with TRBJ2-1, with TRBD2 matching 12 bases. Germline lookup yields CDR1 LGHNA and CDR2 YNFKEQ. The CDR3 spans 15 residues. V was clipped by 4 bases and J by 7 bases; unmatched bases: 5. This CDR3 is CASSPTSGRMNEQFF. CDR3 DNA sequence: TGTGCCAGCAGCCCAACTAGCGGGAGGATGAATGAGCAGTTCTTC.

There are many counts of this clonotype. The chain recombines TRBV7-9 with TRBJ2-3; D unclear. CDR3 length equals 12 residues. Germline-derived CDR1 and CDR2 are SEHNR and FQNEAQ (reference sequence). The V end was cut by 4 bases, the J end by 6 bases, with 8 bases between. The CDR3 bases are TGTGCCAGCAGCTATACTAAGGATACGCAGTATTTT. Translating it yields CASSYTKDTQYF.

This clonotype was recorded at least ten times. V gene TRBV5-5 combines with J gene TRBJ1-5; D is undetermined. Germline V gene data show CDR1 as SGHKS and CDR2 as YYEKEE (reference sequence). Trimming took off 4 bases at V and 0 bases at J, with 11 bases between the two ends. There are 15 residues in the CDR3. Here the CDR3 DNA reads TGTGCCAGCAGCCCGCAGGTTAATAGCAATCAGCCCCAGCATTTT. It translates to CASSPQVNSNQPQHF. The complete variable domain, with remaining parts taken from reference TRBV5-5 and TRBJ1-5, reads DAGVTQSPTHLIKTRGQQVTLRCSPISGHKSVSWYQQVLGQGPQFIFQYYEKEERGRGNFPDRFSARQFPNYSSELNVNALLLGDSALYLCASSPQVNSNQPQHFGDGTRLSIL.

This clonotype was seen a handful of times. This chain links TRBV30 with TRBJ2-2; TRBD1 matches 9 bases. The trim removed 8 bases at V and 3 bases at J, leaving 10 bases unmatched. This CDR3 has 15 amino acids. In germline, CDR1 is GTSNPN, CDR2 SVGIG (reference sequence). The CDR3 region has the DNA TGTGCCCGCGGGCCGGGACAGGGCTACACCGGGGAGCTGTTTTTT. As protein: CARGPGQGYTGELFF.

This clonotype was detected many times. The rearrangement links TRBV30 to TRBJ2-5; D might be TRBD1 or TRBD2, each matching 5 bases. This CDR3 has 15 residues. Germline V gene sequence: CDR1 GTSNPN, CDR2 SVGIG (reference sequence). Between the trimmed V and J ends, which lost 5 bases and 0 bases, there was a span of 16 bases. The CDR3 DNA reads TGTGCCTGGGAGAGGGGTGTGGGGGACCAAGAGACCCAGTACTTC. This sequence encodes CAWERGVGDQETQYF.

A few counts support this clonotype. V and J are TRBV29-1 and TRBJ2-3; maybe TRBD2 (6 bases). The V end lost 4 bases, the J end lost 6 bases, and 11 bases lay between the germline ends. CDR3 length: 12 residues. Germline-derived CDR1 and CDR2 are SQVTM and ANQGSEA. Here the CDR3 DNA reads TGCAGCGTTGGACTAGAGGGTGATACGCAGTATTTT. Translation gives CSVGLEGDTQYF.

This clonotype has at least ten counts. The chain joins TRBV7-2 to TRBJ2-5, with TRBD2 matching over 15 bases. V lost 5 bases and J lost 5; bases outside the gene matches: 6. The germline CDR1 and CDR2 sequences are SGHTA and FQGNSA. The CDR3 is made up of 16 amino acids. CDR3 amino acids: CASSPQGLAGGETQYF. DNA for the CDR3: TGTGCCAGCAGCCCCCAGGGACTAGCGGGAGGCGAGACCCAGTACTTC.

This clonotype was seen more than once but under ten times. The chain employs TRBV30 and TRBJ2-3; 11 bases are a match to TRBD2. This CDR3 is 18 amino acids long. Losses at the gene ends were 0 bases for V and 1 base for J; bases not matched to a gene: 9. The germline V gene has CDR1 GTSNPN and CDR2 SVGIG (reference sequence). For the CDR3, the DNA is TGTGCCTGGAGTGTAAGCCTAGCGGGAGGCCGGGGCACAGATACGCAGTATTTT. Its translation: CAWSVSLAGGRGTDTQYF.

The J gene is TRBJ2-7, the V gene TRBV30, with 7 bases identical to TRBD1. The CDR3 spans 14 residues. Germline V gives CDR1 GTSNPN, CDR2 SVGIG (reference sequence). V lost 3 bases to trimming and J lost 2 bases; unmatched junction nucleotides: 7. CDR3 sequence reads: CAWRRQGPPYEQYF. The CDR3 coding sequence is TGTGCCTGGAGAAGACAGGGCCCTCCCTACGAGCAGTACTTC.

In its sample, this clonotype was seen many times. The chain combines TRBV11-2 with TRBJ1-5; D possibly corresponds to TRBD1 (6 bases). Germline lookup yields CDR1 SGHAT and CDR2 FQNNGV. The V end lost 3 bases, the J end lost 4 bases, and 10 bases lay between the germline ends. The CDR3 extends over 14 amino acids. CDR3 residues: CASSFTGPNQPQHF. The CDR3 DNA is TGTGCCAGCAGCTTTACAGGGCCAAATCAGCCCCAGCATTTT.

This clonotype was observed many times. V and J are TRBV7-9 and TRBJ1-1, with D possibly TRBD1 on 5 matching bases. Trimming left V 4 bases short and J 6 bases short, with 12 bases between. Looked up from germline, CDR1 is SEHNR and CDR2 is FQNEAQ (reference sequence). The CDR3 spans 13 residues. CDR3 DNA sequence: TGTGCCAGCAGCTATAGCGGGACTCCTGAAGCTTTCTTT. This encodes CASSYSGTPEAFF.

The rearrangement links TRBV2 to TRBJ2-7; the match to TRBD2 covers 10 bases. The V segment lost 7 bases and the J segment 3 bases; nucleotides outside the gene matches: 6. Germline CDR1 SNHLY, CDR2 FYNNEI. CDR3 length: 14 residues. The CDR3 DNA reads as TGTGCCAGCAACCAGCGGGAGGGCCTCTACGAGCAGTACTTC. It encodes CASNQREGLYEQYF.

This rearrangement joins TRBV5-1 to TRBJ2-5; TRBD1 agrees at 9 bases. This CDR3 contains 14 residues. Germline-derived CDR1 and CDR2 are SGHRS and YFSETQ. V was pared by 4 bases and J by 5 bases, with 6 bases of the junction left unmatched. The CDR3 is CASSVGQGSETQYF. The DNA of the CDR3 is TGCGCCAGCAGCGTCGGACAGGGGTCTGAGACCCAGTACTTC.